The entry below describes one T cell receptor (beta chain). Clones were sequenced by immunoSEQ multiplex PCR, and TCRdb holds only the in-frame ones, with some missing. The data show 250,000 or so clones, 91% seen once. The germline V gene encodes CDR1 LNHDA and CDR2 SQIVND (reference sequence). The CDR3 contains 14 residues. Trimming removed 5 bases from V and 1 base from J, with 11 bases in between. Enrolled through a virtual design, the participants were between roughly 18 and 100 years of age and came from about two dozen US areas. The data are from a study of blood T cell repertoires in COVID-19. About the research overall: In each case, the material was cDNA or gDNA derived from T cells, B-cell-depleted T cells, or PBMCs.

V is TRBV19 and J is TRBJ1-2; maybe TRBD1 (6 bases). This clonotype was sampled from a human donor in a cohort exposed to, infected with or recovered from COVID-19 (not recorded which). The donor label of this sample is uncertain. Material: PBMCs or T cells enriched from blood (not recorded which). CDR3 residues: CASSVDRLNYGYTF. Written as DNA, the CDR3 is TGTGCCAGTAGTGTGGACAGACTTAACTATGGCTACACCTTC.